Listed below are T cell receptor beta chains from one sample, sequenced in a study of blood T cell repertoires in COVID-19. TCRdb keeps only in-frame clones here, not all; method: immunoSEQ multiplex PCR. The data show some 150,000 clones, approximately 84% seen once. Sequencing was performed on PBMCs or T cells enriched from blood (not recorded which). These receptors were taken from a human donor with acute COVID-19. The donor label of this sample is uncertain. CDR3s include the opening cysteine and the closing phenylalanine or tryptophan. The D gene is left open where the match is weak. Clone size is shown for a subset of rows, as once, few, many or a class of expanded clone.

j_call | clone_size | d_call | v_call | cdr3_aa | cdr3_nt
TRBJ2-3 | NA | TRBD2 | TRBV4-1 | CASSQKTSADPDTQYF | TGCGCCAGCAGCCAAAAGACTAGCGCGGATCCCGATACGCAGTATTTT
TRBJ1-4 | NA | NA | TRBV7-9 | CASSLASGGEKLFF | TGTGCCAGCAGCTTAGCGTCCGGGGGTGAAAAACTGTTTTTT
TRBJ1-3 | NA | NA | TRBV7-9 | CASSLKGSSGNTIYF | TGTGCCAGCAGCTTAAAAGGGAGCTCTGGAAACACCATATATTTT
TRBJ2-1 | NA | TRBD2 | TRBV4-3 | CASSQGLAGGFNEQFF | TGCGCCAGCAGCCAGGGACTAGCGGGGGGTTTCAATGAGCAGTTCTTC
TRBJ1-1 | NA | NA | TRBV5-6 | CASSYGSTEAFF | TGTGCCAGCAGCTACGGGTCCACTGAAGCTTTCTTT
TRBJ2-3 | NA | NA | TRBV7-3 | CASSLKWLAAVGEEDTQYF | TGTGCCAGCAGCTTAAAGTGGTTAGCGGCCGTGGGAGAGGAAGATACGCAGTATTTT
TRBJ1-3 | few | NA | TRBV30 | CAWQGSSGNTIYF | TGTGCCTGGCAGGGGAGCTCTGGAAACACCATATATTTT
TRBJ2-3 | NA | TRBD2 | TRBV7-2 | CASARGGAVDTQYF | TGTGCCAGCGCTCGGGGGGGCGCGGTGGATACGCAGTATTTT
TRBJ2-1 | NA | TRBD1 | TRBV7-7 | CASSPGQGSYNEQFF | TGTGCCAGCAGCCCGGGACAGGGCTCCTACAATGAGCAGTTCTTC
TRBJ2-7 | NA | NA | TRBV19 | CASSSLSYEQYF | TGTGCCAGTAGTTCCCTATCCTACGAGCAGTACTTC
TRBJ1-2 | NA | TRBD1 | TRBV12-5 | CASGLPGTAVGYTF | TGTGCTAGTGGTCTGCCAGGGACAGCGGTTGGCTACACCTTC
TRBJ1-4 | once | NA | TRBV2 | CASRERVRDPRKLFF | TGTGCCAGCAGGGAACGAGTACGGGATCCCCGCAAACTGTTTTTT
TRBJ1-2 | NA | NA | TRBV25-1 | CASSPQGPDYGYTF | TGTGCCAGCAGTCCCCAGGGGCCGGACTATGGCTACACCTTC
TRBJ2-6 | NA | TRBD2 | TRBV6-4 | CASSKGEGAGANVLTF | TGTGCCAGCAGCAAAGGGGAGGGCGCGGGGGCCAACGTCCTGACTTTC
TRBJ1-2 | NA | NA | TRBV5-1 | CASSLARAGDGYTF | TGCGCCAGCAGCTTGGCTAGGGCAGGGGATGGCTACACCTTC
TRBJ2-7 | NA | TRBD2 | TRBV5-8 | CASKPLAGGREEQYF | TGTGCCAGCAAACCCCTAGCGGGGGGCCGTGAGGAGCAGTACTTC
TRBJ2-1 | NA | TRBD1 | TRBV7-2 | CASSLVGTGGIDEQFF | TGTGCCAGCAGCTTAGTCGGGACAGGGGGCATCGATGAGCAGTTCTTC
TRBJ1-1 | NA | TRBD1 | TRBV5-6 | CASSLDQGAVSTEAFF | TGTGCCAGCAGCTTGGATCAGGGGGCAGTTAGCACTGAAGCTTTCTTT
TRBJ2-7 | NA | TRBD1 | TRBV6-5 | CASSGTGGYEQYF | TGTGCCAGCAGCGGGACAGGGGGCTACGAGCAGTACTTC
TRBJ1-1 | NA | TRBD1 | TRBV18 | CASSPSGGAGSKNTEAFF | TGTGCCAGCTCACCATCAGGGGGCGCTGGGTCGAAGAACACTGAAGCTTTCTTT
TRBJ1-4 | NA | NA | TRBV3-1/TRBV3-2 | CASSQEDSPNEKLFF | TGTGCCAGCAGCCAAGAGGACAGTCCTAATGAAAAACTGTTTTTT
TRBJ2-1 | NA | NA | TRBV5-1 | CASSLEGGWSYNEQFF | TGCGCCAGCAGCTTGGAGGGCGGGTGGTCCTACAATGAGCAGTTCTTC
TRBJ1-2 | NA | NA | TRBV18 | CASSYRDRGYTF | TGTGCCAGCTCGTACAGGGATAGAGGCTACACCTTC
TRBJ2-3 | once | TRBD2 | TRBV4-2 | CASSQEELADFTDTQYF | TGTGCCAGCAGCCAAGAGGAACTAGCGGACTTCACAGATACGCAGTATTTT
TRBJ1-5 | NA | NA | TRBV10-2 | CASSPPEGIGQPQHF | TGCGCCAGCAGTCCCCCCGAGGGTATAGGTCAGCCCCAGCATTTT
TRBJ2-4 | NA | NA | TRBV19 | CASSNPDRRPKNIQYF | TGTGCCAGTAGTAACCCTGACAGGCGACCCAAAAACATTCAGTACTTC
TRBJ1-4 | NA | NA | TRBV28 | CASSLIASQKLFF | TGTGCCAGCAGTTTAATAGCCAGCCAAAAACTGTTTTTT
TRBJ1-2 | NA | TRBD1 | TRBV19 | CASSPRRGHGYTF | TGTGCCAGTAGTCCCCGCAGGGGGCATGGCTACACCTTC
TRBJ2-5 | NA | NA | TRBV7-3 | CASSLTGQGSETQYF | TGTGCCAGCAGCTTAACGGGCCAGGGTTCTGAGACCCAGTACTTC
TRBJ1-1 | NA | NA | TRBV27 | CASSPKGGTYQFTLSNTEAFF | TGTGCCAGCAGTCCCAAAGGGGGAACGTACCAATTTACATTGTCGAACACTGAAGCTTTCTTT
TRBJ2-7 | NA | NA | TRBV7-3 | CASSQDGDYGEQYF | TGTGCCAGCAGCCAAGACGGAGACTATGGAGAGCAGTACTTC
TRBJ2-2 | NA | NA | TRBV27 | CASSMYRSSNTGELFF | TGTGCCAGCAGTATGTACAGATCTTCGAACACCGGGGAGCTGTTTTTT
TRBJ2-7 | once | NA | TRBV19 | CASSIGRRGGLYEQYF | TGTGCCAGTAGTATTGGCCGGAGGGGGGGCCTCTACGAGCAGTACTTC
TRBJ1-1 | NA | TRBD1 | TRBV7-2 | CASSVGTGRTEAFF | TGTGCCAGCAGCGTCGGGACAGGGAGGACTGAAGCTTTCTTT
TRBJ1-5 | NA | NA | TRBV4-1 | CASSQERDSNQPQHF | TGCGCCAGCAGCCAAGAAAGAGATAGCAATCAGCCCCAGCATTTT
TRBJ1-1 | NA | NA | TRBV10-3 | CAISQGPPMRAEAFF | TGTGCCATCAGTCAGGGGCCCCCTATGAGGGCTGAAGCTTTCTTT
TRBJ2-7 | NA | NA | TRBV6-4 | CASSDPRGPCTYEQYF | TGTGCCAGCAGTGACCCCAGGGGCCCTTGTACCTACGAGCAGTACTTC
TRBJ1-1 | NA | NA | TRBV3-1/TRBV3-2 | CASSHYFKTANTEAFF | TGTGCCAGCAGCCACTACTTTAAGACTGCGAACACTGAAGCTTTCTTT
TRBJ1-2 | NA | NA | TRBV24-1 | CATSDGLSSYGYTF | TGTGCCACCAGTGACGGTCTCTCCTCCTATGGCTACACCTTC
TRBJ1-5 | NA | NA | TRBV18 | CASSDRNSNQPQHF | TGTGCCAGCTCAGACAGAAATAGCAATCAGCCCCAGCATTTT
TRBJ2-1 | NA | TRBD2 | TRBV3-1/TRBV3-2 | CASSQEGLAEFPNEQFF | TGTGCCAGCAGCCAAGAAGGACTAGCGGAGTTCCCCAATGAGCAGTTCTTC
TRBJ1-2 | NA | NA | TRBV4-1 | CASREGDGYTF | TGCGCCAGCAGAGAGGGTGACGGCTACACCTTC